Listed below are T cell receptor beta chains from one sample, sequenced in a study of blood T cell repertoires in COVID-19. Profiling relied on immunoSEQ multiplex PCR, and the TCRdb table lists in-frame clones only, not all of them. The data contain 250,000 to 300,000 clones, 85% to 90% of them singletons. Sequenced material: PBMCs or T cells enriched from blood (not recorded which). Receptors originate from a man aged 18 to 30 who had recovered from COVID-19. Each CDR3 is given with its conserved first and last residue. Clone size is given for some rows only: seen once, a few or many times, or a class if the clone is expanded.

13	TRBV10-3	-	TRBJ1-5	CATLDRNDQPQHF
15	TRBV10-3	-	TRBJ2-2	CAISEGRGGPGELFF
17	TRBV19	-	TRBJ1-5	CASSMFGTGGSNQPQHF
14	TRBV2	-	TRBJ1-6	CASSERTGRSPLHF
21	TRBV4-1	few	TRBJ1-3	CASSQGGPGQEVSLSGNTIYF
15	TRBV6-2/TRBV6-3	-	TRBJ2-1	CASSSGTSSYNEQFF
13	TRBV11-2	-	TRBJ2-1	CASSLGLDNEQFF
15	TRBV11-2	-	TRBJ2-1	CASSSHGSSYNEQFF
14	TRBV7-9	-	TRBJ1-2	CASSLQGQSYGYTF
12	TRBV19	-	TRBJ1-2	CASSSSNYGYTF
17	TRBV4-1	-	TRBJ1-2	CASSQEGWGQTSNGYTF
11	TRBV24-1	-	TRBJ1-1	CATSDRGWRGF
14	TRBV27	many	TRBJ1-3	CASSLGPSGNTIYF
18	TRBV6-4	-	TRBJ2-3	CASHSSDGGGGSTDTQYF
14	TRBV2	-	TRBJ2-2	CASKRTALPGELFF
14	TRBV7-3	once	TRBJ1-1	CASSLDRGQTEAFF
13	TRBV29-1	once	TRBJ1-1	CSVEGGARTEAFF
14	TRBV19	-	TRBJ1-3	CASSTTVSGNTIYF
15	TRBV10-3	-	TRBJ1-6	CAISESRIVNSPLHF
15	TRBV4-1	-	TRBJ1-6	CASSQGAFESSPLHF
16	TRBV9	-	TRBJ1-6	CASSVGSSPYNSPLHF
16	TRBV4-2	-	TRBJ2-3	CASSQDRRGGPDTQYF
13	TRBV3-1/TRBV3-2	-	TRBJ1-1	CASSQGTRTEAFF
13	TRBV27	-	TRBJ2-1	CASSLNRYNEQFF
19	TRBV7-8	-	TRBJ1-1	CASSAPGQGPALLNTEAFF
15	TRBV4-1	-	TRBJ1-5	CASSQGQGRNQPQHF